This is a list of T cell receptor beta chains from one sample in a study of blood T cell repertoires in COVID-19. TCRdb's table, derived via immunoSEQ multiplex PCR, lists solely in-frame clones and lacks some. The table records around 200,000 clones, about 84% of them present only once. Sequencing was performed on PBMCs or T cells enriched from blood (not recorded which). The receptors derive from a man between 35 and 55 years old with acute COVID-19. Both conserved end residues are trimmed from each CDR3. Fields, in order: clone size, CDR3 length, D gene, V gene, CDR3 protein. A D gene is named only where the DNA matches it firmly. Clone size is stated in some rows and not others, as once, few, many or a class when expanded.

. | 12 | TRBD2 | TRBV5-1 | ASRPVAGGDEQY
. | 10 | . | TRBV29-1 | SVSWAPDTQY
. | 14 | . | TRBV3-1/TRBV3-2 | ASSQRSQGSTDTQY
. | 13 | . | TRBV28 | ASIPAGTDSYEQY
. | 13 | TRBD1 | TRBV11-2 | ASSLEEGQAYEQY
few | 12 | . | TRBV2 | ASSETDSNQPQH
. | 10 | . | TRBV12-3/TRBV12-4 | ATLGLNSPLH
once | 13 | TRBD2 | TRBV7-9 | ASSIGTSVNNEQF
. | 13 | TRBD1 | TRBV18 | ASSPWDRRQETQY
. | 11 | . | TRBV4-1 | ASSQVKGKDYT
. | 14 | . | TRBV5-6 | ASSLGPRGTGNTIY
. | 10 | . | TRBV12-3/TRBV12-4 | ASSRVSYEQY
. | 12 | . | TRBV5-6 | ASSLRQAQETQY
. | 11 | . | TRBV27 | ASRVRNNYGYT
. | 14 | TRBD1 | TRBV28 | ASSHSIDDRGETQY
. | 12 | . | TRBV7-9 | ASSPETNPNEQY
. | 11 | . | TRBV19 | ASSIGQKNIQY
once | 12 | TRBD2 | TRBV30 | AWSHGGNTYEQY
. | 12 | . | TRBV14 | ASSQTGGDTEAF
. | 16 | . | TRBV19 | ASSIFPPTTEMNTEAF
. | 14 | TRBD1 | TRBV9 | ASSPEPGQETYEQY
few | 11 | . | TRBV7-8 | ASSLQGGGEQY
. | 13 | . | TRBV5-6 | ASSFGTVGNQPQH
. | 13 | TRBD1 | TRBV30 | AWKMRDRYNSPLH
. | 14 | . | TRBV7-8 | ASSLTRTIFYNEQF
few | 14 | TRBD1 | TRBV5-5 | ASSLLTGWESYGYT
. | 11 | . | TRBV24-1 | ATSETRLGELF
once | 17 | TRBD2 | TRBV11-2 | ASSSMGLAGDLRFYEQY
. | 14 | TRBD1 | TRBV4-2 | ASSQPDRVIFYEQY
once | 12 | . | TRBV29-1 | SVVSGGRFTEAF